The TCR beta chain described here comes from a study of metastatic and nonmetastatic thyroid tumors. Study-level information: Samples came from malignant and benign thyroid patients, and repertoires were compared across blood and tumor or nodule tissue. General study points: Malignant tumors reportedly showed significantly higher TCR beta diversity than benign nodules in both blood and tumor.

This clone counts as medium-sized. Its antigen is unidentified. Nobody among the patients had been given any treatment before thyroid surgery. As originally analysed: Differences in CDR3 between clinicopathological groups were drawn on to build a classifier intended to discriminate distant-metastatic papillary thyroid cancer patients. TCRdb re-called the PCR reads through MiXCR. Here the V and J calls rest on TCRdb's processing, not on the authors' analysis. In the table there are about 32,000 clones, roughly 25% of which are singletons. The sequenced material came from blood. The clonotype comes from a female donor with papillary thyroid cancer or a benign thyroid nodule (not recorded which). Some clones in this sample may be carry-over from other donors' samples.

For the CDR3, the DNA is TGTGCCAGCAGTTTGAGGGACAGGGTCTACAATGAGCAGTTCTTC. This gives the protein CASSLRDRVYNEQFF. The chain links TRBV28 to TRBJ2-1; 9 bases map to TRBD1. J lost 3 bases, V lost 3 bases, and 3 bases had no gene match. This CDR3 spans 15 amino acids. Germline CDR1 and CDR2: MDHEN and SYDVKM. The full variable domain, rest sourced from reference TRBV28 and TRBJ2-1, is DVKVTQSSRYLVKRTGEKVFLECVQDMDHENMFWYRQDPGLGLRLIYFSYDVKMKEKGDIPEGYSVSREKKERFSLILESASTNQTSMYLCASSLRDRVYNEQFFGPGTRLTVL.